This T cell receptor beta chain derives from a study of OX40 agonist ivuxolimab in advanced cancers. Concerning this clone itself: Its antigen is unidentified.

Whole-study results and caveats: CD4+ and CD8+ blood T cells expanded clonally by week 6 at 0.1 to 3.0 mg/kg. On average, a greater number of expanded clones characterised CD8+ T cells relative to CD4+. Expanded peripheral T cells had an undetermined antigen specificity.

Generated by immunoSEQ multiplex PCR, the TCRdb table keeps only in-frame clones and is missing some. Altogether some 64,000 clones are present, under 95% being singletons, with the ten largest covering roughly 5.5%. This CDR3 contains 13 residues. In germline, CDR1 is SGHRS, CDR2 YFSETQ. V gave up 5 bases and J gave up 7 bases, with 13 bases separating them. The source was CD4+ or CD8+ T cells sorted from blood, collected in a trial of the OX40 agonist ivuxolimab. The chain uses TRBV5-1 and TRBJ1-5; perhaps TRBD1 as D (5 bases). This TCR derives from an adult with an advanced solid tumor such as melanoma, head and neck, liver or kidney cancer. In DNA form, the CDR3 reads TGCGCCAGCAGTCTAGGGGAGGGACAGCCCCAGCATTTT. Its translation is CASSLGEGQPQHF.